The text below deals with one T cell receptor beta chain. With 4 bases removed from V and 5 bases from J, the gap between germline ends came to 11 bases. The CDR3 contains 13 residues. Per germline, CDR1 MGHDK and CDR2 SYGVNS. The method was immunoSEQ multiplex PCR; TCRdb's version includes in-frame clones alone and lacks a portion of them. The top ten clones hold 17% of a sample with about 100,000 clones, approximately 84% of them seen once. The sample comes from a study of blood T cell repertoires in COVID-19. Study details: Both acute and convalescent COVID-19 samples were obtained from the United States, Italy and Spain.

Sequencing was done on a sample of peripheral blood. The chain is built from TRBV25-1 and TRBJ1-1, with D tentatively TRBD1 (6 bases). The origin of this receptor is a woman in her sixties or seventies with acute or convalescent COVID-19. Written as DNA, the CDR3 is TGTGCCAGCAGTGGCAGGGGACGGACTGAAGCTTTCTTT. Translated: CASSGRGRTEAFF.